The 30 T cell receptor beta chains presented below share a single source sample, sequenced in a study of shared clonotypes between healthy human individuals. Assay used: immunoSEQ multiplex PCR; TCRdb lists only in-frame clones, some missing. Of millions of clones in the sample, 95% were seen once. The specimen sequenced was naive CD4+ T cells sorted from blood. The subset here: CD45RA+ positively selected. The receptors were gathered from a man aged 18 to 30 in good health.

This chain uses TRBV10-3 with TRBJ2-7, with 9 nucleotides matching TRBD1. V was clipped by 6 bases and J by 1 base; unmatched bases: 7. From germline, CDR1 is ENHRY and CDR2 SYGVKD. This CDR3 has 15 residues. In nucleotides, the CDR3 is TGTGCCATCAGAGGGGGAGGGACAGGGTCCTACGAGCAGTACTTC. The encoded protein is CAIRGGGTGSYEQYF.

V usage is TRBV9 and J usage is TRBJ2-7; 10 bases align to TRBD2. V shed 0 bases and J 2 bases; nucleotides not matched to a gene: 5. CDR3 size: 16 residues. From germline, CDR1 is SGDLS and CDR2 YYNGEE. In DNA form, the CDR3 reads TGTGCCAGCAGCGTAGCTGGGACTAGCGCGCCCTACGAGCAGTACTTC. Amino acid sequence: CASSVAGTSAPYEQYF.

V gene TRBV2 combines with J gene TRBJ2-1, with D uncertain. CDR1 SNHLY and CDR2 FYNNEI come from the germline V gene. This CDR3 contains 16 residues. Trimming took 0 bases from V and 3 from J, leaving 12 bases between them. CDR3 nucleotide sequence: TGTGCCAGCAGTGAAGCCCTCGTGATTAGCTACAATGAGCAGTTCTTC. Its protein is CASSEALVISYNEQFF.

As regards this clone: The same CDR3 is also encoded by other DNA sequences in this sample. J is TRBJ1-1 and V is TRBV2; 8 bases fit TRBD1. J gave up 1 base and V 6 bases, and 4 bases lay outside the gene matches. The length of the CDR3 is 14 residues. Looked up from germline, CDR1 is SNHLY and CDR2 is FYNNEI. The CDR3 DNA reads TGTGCCAGCAGCGTACAGGGGGAGAACACTGAAGCTTTCTTT. As protein: CASSVQGENTEAFF.

As to this clone: This sample includes further DNA sequences coding for the same CDR3. The V gene is TRBV20-1, the J gene TRBJ1-1; D gene ambiguous. Germline CDR1 DFQATT, CDR2 SNEGSKA (reference sequence). Trimming shortened V by 5 bases and J by 6 bases, and 1 base separated the two germline ends. This CDR3 is 8 amino acids long. The CDR3 spells CSAPEAFF. The CDR3 DNA reads TGCAGTGCTCCTGAAGCTTTCTTT.

About this clone itself: The same CDR3 arises from other DNA sequences in this sample as well. The chain carries TRBV5-1 and TRBJ2-7, with TRBD1 matching over 9 bases. V gave up 2 bases and J gave up 4 bases; unmatched junction bases: 4. The CDR3 has 14 residues. The germline V gene has CDR1 SGHRS and CDR2 YFSETQ. In DNA, the CDR3 is TGCGCCAGCAGCTTAGGGACAGGGTTTTACGAGCAGTACTTC. Translated: CASSLGTGFYEQYF. Filled out from reference TRBV5-1 and TRBJ2-7, the complete variable domain reads KAGVTQTPRYLIKTRGQQVTLSCSPISGHRSVSWYQQTPGQGLQFLFEYFSETQRNKGNFPGRFSGRQFSNSRSEMNVSTLELGDSALYLCASSLGTGFYEQYFGPGTRLTVT.

V gene TRBV5-6 combines with J gene TRBJ1-4, with 7 bases matching TRBD1. V was pared by 3 bases and J by 6 bases, with 5 bases of the junction left unmatched. CDR1 is SGHDT and CDR2 is YYEEEE in the germline V gene. The CDR3 covers 14 residues. The CDR3 DNA follows: TGTGCCAGCAGCTATACAGGGGTGGATGAAAAACTGTTTTTT. It is translated as CASSYTGVDEKLFF.

V usage is TRBV11-2 and J usage is TRBJ2-7; D uncertain. The V and J ends lost 3 bases and 6 bases respectively, with 12 bases between them. CDR3 length equals 13 residues. In germline, CDR1 is SGHAT, CDR2 FQNNGV. The CDR3 spells CASSFQFTGEQYF. The CDR3 region has the DNA TGTGCCAGCAGCTTCCAGTTTACGGGCGAGCAGTACTTC.

With regard to this clone: The sample has other DNA sequences that encode this CDR3 too. V usage is TRBV11-2 and J usage is TRBJ2-7; 9 bases are shared with TRBD2. Germline CDR1 is SGHAT and CDR2 is FQNNGV. The CDR3 runs 15 residues. V gave up 1 base and J gave up 2 bases; unmatched junction bases: 3. CDR3 sequence (DNA): TGTGCCAGCAGCTTAGTTAGCGGGGGCCCCTACGAGCAGTACTTC. Amino acids: CASSLVSGGPYEQYF.

A single count supports this clone. The chain recombines TRBV18 with TRBJ2-3; D gene unclear. Per the germline V gene, CDR1 is KGHSH and CDR2 is LQKENI. The CDR3 loop spans 14 amino acids. Deletions cut 3 bases from V and 2 bases from J, with 9 bases between. The chain's CDR3 is CASSPPVHTDTQYF. In nucleotides, the CDR3 is TGTGCCAGCTCACCTCCGGTACACACAGATACGCAGTATTTT. Drawing the rest from reference TRBV18 and TRBJ2-3, the complete variable domain is NAGVMQNPRHLVRRRGQEARLRCSPMKGHSHVYWYRQLPEEGLKFMVYLQKENIIDESGMPKERFSAEFPKEGPSILRIQQVVRGDSAAYFCASSPPVHTDTQYFGPGTRLTVL.

This chain uses TRBV28 with TRBJ1-5, with D possibly matching TRBD1 (6 bases). The V end lost 6 bases, the J end lost 7 bases, and 13 bases lay between the germline ends. The V gene's germline CDR1 is MDHEN and CDR2 SYDVKM. This CDR3 comprises 13 residues. The CDR3, as DNA: TGTGCCAGCAGCCCAGGGGTTCGGCAGCCCCAGCATTTT. Protein sequence: CASSPGVRQPQHF.

The chain combines TRBV4-3 with TRBJ2-7; 7 nucleotides align to TRBD1. The germline CDR1 and CDR2 sequences are LGHNA and YSLEER. The CDR3 length is 15 residues. V trimming: 4 bases; J trimming: 2 bases; junction bases outside the gene matches: 8. This CDR3 reads CASSPQTGMPYEQYF. CDR3 DNA: TGCGCCAGCAGCCCCCAGACAGGGATGCCCTACGAGCAGTACTTC.

The chain employs TRBV2 and TRBJ1-4; D is unresolved. CDR1 is SNHLY and CDR2 is FYNNEI in the germline V gene. This CDR3 comprises 16 residues. The germline V and J ends were trimmed by 2 bases and 7 bases, with 17 bases remaining between them. CDR3 DNA sequence: TGTGCCAGCAGTGAAAGGTCCCCACGATCCAGTGAAAAACTGTTTTTT. Translation gives CASSERSPRSSEKLFF.

This clone appeared a few times. The chain is built from TRBV6-1 and TRBJ1-2; D is unclear. Germline CDR1 is MNHNS and CDR2 is SASEGT. Trimming took 7 bases from V and 8 from J, leaving 17 bases between them. This CDR3 region has 13 residues. The CDR3 nucleotides read TGTGCCAGCACCCTTATTTGGGGTGCCGGCTACACCTTC. Its protein product is CASTLIWGAGYTF.

This clone has a count of ten or more. The V gene is TRBV2, the J gene TRBJ2-2; 8 bases match TRBD2. The CDR3 runs to 14 residues. Germline V gives CDR1 SNHLY, CDR2 FYNNEI. V trimming: 4 bases; J trimming: 5 bases; junction bases outside the gene matches: 3. Here the CDR3 DNA reads TGTGCCAGCAGTGGAGCGGGAGAGACCGGGGAGCTGTTTTTT. This sequence encodes CASSGAGETGELFF.

V and J are TRBV6-1 and TRBJ2-4; TRBD1 agrees at 8 bases. The CDR3 runs 19 residues. J was trimmed by 1 base and V by 1 base; bases with no gene match: 12. Germline V lookup: CDR1 MNHNS, CDR2 SASEGT. The CDR3 DNA reads as TGTGCCAGCAGTGAAGTATGGGGACAGGCCAAGACGGCCAAAAACATTCAGTACTTC. Its protein product is CASSEVWGQAKTAKNIQYF.

This chain uses TRBV15 with TRBJ2-2; no reliable D call. The CDR3 extends over 13 amino acids. Germline V lookup: CDR1 LNHNV, CDR2 YYDKDF (reference sequence). V lost 0 bases and J lost 17, with 16 bases in between. The CDR3 loop reads CATSRDVARLLFF. CDR3 bases: TGTGCCACCAGCAGAGACGTAGCACGGCTTCTTTTTTTT.

To note about this clone: At the DNA level, this CDR3 is encoded by other sequences in the same sample as well. This chain uses TRBV18 with TRBJ2-7; D is possibly TRBD2 (6 bases). The CDR3 consists of 13 residues. Germline CDR1 reads KGHSH; CDR2 reads LQKENI. Trimming cost V 2 bases and J 2 bases, with 7 bases left between them. In nucleotides, the CDR3 is TGTGCCAGCTCACCAACTAGCACCTACGAGCAGTACTTC. It translates to CASSPTSTYEQYF.

The CDR3 here is CASSEVSEQYF. For the CDR3, the DNA is TGTGCCAGCAGTGAAGTCTCCGAGCAGTACTTC. The V call is TRBV6-1, the J call TRBJ2-7, with D hard to call. V lost 1 base, J lost 6 bases, and 4 bases lay in between. CDR1 MNHNS and CDR2 SASEGT come from the germline V gene. This CDR3 contains 11 residues.

The chain recombines TRBV30 with TRBJ1-6; D remains ambiguous. CDR1 and CDR2 from the germline V gene are GTSNPN and SVGIG (reference sequence). The CDR3 extends over 14 amino acids. Trimming removed 1 base from V and 2 bases from J, with 6 bases in between. The DNA for the CDR3 is TGTGCCTGGAGTGCGCTGCCCTATAATTCACCCCTCCACTTT. Translation gives CAWSALPYNSPLHF.

The chain employs TRBV6-6 and TRBJ2-1; 8 nucleotides match TRBD2. CDR1 is MNHNY and CDR2 is SVGAGI in the germline V gene (reference sequence). The CDR3 contains 15 residues. V gave up 6 bases and J gave up 1 base; unmatched junction bases: 5. CDR3 coding DNA: TGTGCCAGCAGGGTACTAGCGGAATCCTACAATGAGCAGTTCTTC. This codes for CASRVLAESYNEQFF.

Here the CDR3 reads CASRLLSGGFQETQYF. In DNA, the CDR3 is TGTGCCAGCAGGCTCCTCAGCGGGGGGTTCCAAGAGACCCAGTACTTC. The chain is built from TRBV27 and TRBJ2-5; 9 bases are shared with TRBD2. The V gene's germline CDR1 is MNHEY and CDR2 SMNVEV (reference sequence). The CDR3 sequence is 16 residues long. Unmatched junction bases numbered 9, after V lost 6 bases and J lost 1 base.

The CDR3 coding sequence is TGTGCCAGCAGCTCACAGGGGTTGGGGCCGAACACTGAAGCTTTCTTT. Residues: CASSSQGLGPNTEAFF. The rearrangement links TRBV7-9 to TRBJ1-1, with 7 bases that match TRBD1. This CDR3 has 16 residues. The germline gives CDR1 SEHNR, CDR2 FQNEAQ (reference sequence). V trimming: 4 bases; J trimming: 1 base; junction bases outside the gene matches: 9.

This clone appeared a few times. V is TRBV11-2 and J is TRBJ2-3, with a possible D match to TRBD2 (6 bases). V was clipped by 1 base and J by 2 bases, with 13 bases between them. Germline assignment: CDR1 SGHAT and CDR2 FQNNGV. The CDR3 is 16 residues long. DNA of the CDR3: TGTGCCAGCAGCTTAGGCCTGACTAGGTCCACAGATACGCAGTATTTT. It is translated as CASSLGLTRSTDTQYF. The whole variable domain, remainder taken from reference TRBV11-2 and TRBJ2-3, is EAGVAQSPRYKIIEKRQSVAFWCNPISGHATLYWYQQILGQGPKLLIQFQNNGVVDDSQLPKDRFSAERLKGVDSTLKIQPAKLEDSAVYLCASSLGLTRSTDTQYFGPGTRLTVL.

This rearrangement joins TRBV13 to TRBJ2-3; D remains ambiguous. Germline CDR1 PRHDT, CDR2 FYEKMQ (reference sequence). V shed 1 base and J shed 3 bases, with 8 bases lying between them. The CDR3 is 14 residues long. CDR3 region: CASSLVIYTDTQYF. The DNA of the CDR3 is TGTGCCAGCAGCTTAGTCATCTATACAGATACGCAGTATTTT.

J is TRBJ2-5 and V is TRBV6-5; 9 bases are shared with TRBD2. CDR1 is MNHEY, CDR2 SVGAGI, per germline. Germline trimming cut 0 bases from V and 12 bases from J; bases unmatched to any gene: 11. This CDR3 contains 15 residues. The CDR3 DNA reads TGTGCCAGCAGTTACTCACTAGCGGGTGGGTTGGTGGAGTACTTC. It yields the protein CASSYSLAGGLVEYF.

As to this clone: Other DNA sequences of this sample code for an identical CDR3. The rearrangement joins TRBV19 to TRBJ1-5; D is undetermined. V gave up 5 bases and J gave up 2 bases, with 7 bases separating them. Germline loops: CDR1 LNHDA, CDR2 SQIVND (reference sequence). There are 13 residues in the CDR3. The CDR3 nucleotides are TGTGCCAGTAGTGGGAGTGGCAATCAGCCCCAGCATTTT. Residues: CASSGSGNQPQHF.

The chain is built from TRBV29-1 and TRBJ2-1; 8 bases are shared with TRBD1. Per germline, CDR1 SQVTM and CDR2 ANQGSEA. This CDR3 contains 15 residues. With 7 bases clipped from V and 9 bases from J, the junction kept 17 bases outside the gene matches. The CDR3 region has the DNA TGCAGCGGCACCGCAACGACAGGGGCTGGTTCTGAGCAGTTCTTC. Its translation: CSGTATTGAGSEQFF.

This sequence joins TRBV7-2 and TRBJ2-1; 8 bases agree with TRBD2. The CDR3 is 14 residues long. CDR1 and CDR2 (germline): SGHTA, FQGNSA. The junction had 5 bases not matched to a gene; V was cut back by 5 bases and J by 5 bases. As DNA, the CDR3 is TGTGCCAGCAGCGTTGCGGGGGGCCACAATGAGCAGTTCTTC. Translated, it gives CASSVAGGHNEQFF.

With respect to this clone: At the DNA level, this CDR3 is encoded by other sequences in the same sample as well. The rearrangement links TRBV18 to TRBJ2-2; TRBD1 aligns across 7 bases. Trimming cost V 3 bases and J 5 bases; bases outside gene matches: 0. Germline CDR1 is KGHSH and CDR2 is LQKENI. The CDR3 totals 13 residues. The CDR3 protein is CASSPTGTGELFF. The DNA for the CDR3 is TGTGCCAGCTCACCGACAGGGACCGGGGAGCTGTTTTTT.